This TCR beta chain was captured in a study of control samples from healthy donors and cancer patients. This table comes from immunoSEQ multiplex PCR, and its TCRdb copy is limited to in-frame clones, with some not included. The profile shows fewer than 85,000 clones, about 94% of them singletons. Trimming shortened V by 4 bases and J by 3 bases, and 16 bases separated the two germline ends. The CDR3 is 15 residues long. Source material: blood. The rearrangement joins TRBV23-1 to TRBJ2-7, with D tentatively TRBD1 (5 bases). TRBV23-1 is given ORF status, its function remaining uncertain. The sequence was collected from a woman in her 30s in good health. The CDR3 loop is CASSPSSRVVYEQYV. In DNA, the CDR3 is TGCGCCAGCAGTCCTTCAAGCAGGGTCGTCTACGAGCAGTACGTC.